The T cell receptor (beta chain) described here comes from a study of T cells in Graves' hyperthyroidism and ophthalmopathy. This clonotype was recorded many times. Using RNA transcripts as the source, TCR beta CDR3 regions were amplified. During a first-round RT-PCR of the TCR CDR3, the HTBI primer set was used. Each CDR3 protein is one row after TCRdb ran MiXCR on the multiplex PCR reads. Of about 360,000 distinct CDR3 sequences listed, about a sixth are singletons. The CDR3 totals 13 residues. Between the trimmed V and J ends, which lost 5 bases and 5 bases, there was a span of 12 bases. This chain links TRBV12-3 or TRBV12-4 with TRBJ2-5; tentatively, D is TRBD1 (5 bases). This TCR was recovered from a woman younger than 35 with Graves' hyperthyroidism that later progressed to Graves' ophthalmopathy. The sample comprised blood. CDR3 nucleotide sequence: TGTGCCAGCAGTAATAGTGGGGCGGAGACCCAGTACTTC. Translation gives CASSNSGAETQYF.